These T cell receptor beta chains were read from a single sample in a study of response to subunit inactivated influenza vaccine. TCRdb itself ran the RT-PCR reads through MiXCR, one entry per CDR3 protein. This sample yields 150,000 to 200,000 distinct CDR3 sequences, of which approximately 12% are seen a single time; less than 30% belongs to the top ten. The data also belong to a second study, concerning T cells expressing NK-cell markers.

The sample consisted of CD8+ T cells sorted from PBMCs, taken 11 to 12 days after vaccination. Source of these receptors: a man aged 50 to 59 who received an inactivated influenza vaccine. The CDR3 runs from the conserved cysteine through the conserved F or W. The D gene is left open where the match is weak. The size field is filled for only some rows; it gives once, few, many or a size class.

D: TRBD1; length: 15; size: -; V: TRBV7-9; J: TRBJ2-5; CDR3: CASSADRDPQETQYF; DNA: TGTGCCAGCAGCGCGGACAGGGACCCCCAAGAGACCCAGTACTTC
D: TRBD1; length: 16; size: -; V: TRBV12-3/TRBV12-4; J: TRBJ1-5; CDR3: CASSLGKQGGDQPQHF; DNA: TGTGCCAGCAGTCTGGGAAAACAGGGGGGGGATCAGCCCCAGCATTTT
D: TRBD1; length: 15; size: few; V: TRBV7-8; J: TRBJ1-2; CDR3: CASSPPQGGIYGYTF; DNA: TGTGCCAGCAGCCCCCCCCAGGGGGGGATCTATGGCTACACCTTC
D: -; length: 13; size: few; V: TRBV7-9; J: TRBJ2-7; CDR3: CASSAIGSYEQYF; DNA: TGTGCCAGCAGCGCCATTGGGAGCTACGAGCAGTACTTC
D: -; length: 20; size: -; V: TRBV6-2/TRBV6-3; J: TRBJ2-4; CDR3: CASSYSIQRVTLGGKNIQYF; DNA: TGTGCCAGCAGTTACTCGATCCAGCGGGTCACCCTGGGAGGCAAAAACATTCAGTACTTC
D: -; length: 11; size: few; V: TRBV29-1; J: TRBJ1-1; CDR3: CSAFLDGEAFF; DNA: TGCAGCGCCTTTTTGGACGGTGAAGCTTTCTTT
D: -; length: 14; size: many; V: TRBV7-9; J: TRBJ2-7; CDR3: CASSPGLTQNEQYF; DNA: TGTGCCAGCAGCCCTGGACTTACGCAGAACGAGCAGTACTTC
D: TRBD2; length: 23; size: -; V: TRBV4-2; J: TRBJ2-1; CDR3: CASSQVVSLVRTSGRQSYNEQFF; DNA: TGTGCCAGCAGCCAAGTAGTTTCTCTCGTCAGGACTAGCGGGAGACAGTCCTACAATGAGCAGTTCTTC
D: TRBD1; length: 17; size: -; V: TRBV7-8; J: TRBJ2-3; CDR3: CASSPHRDRGPTDTQYF; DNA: TGTGCCAGCAGCCCCCATCGGGACAGGGGTCCCACAGATACGCAGTATTTT
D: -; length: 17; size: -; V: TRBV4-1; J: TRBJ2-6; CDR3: CASSQEGWGIGANVLTF; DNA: TGCGCCAGCAGCCAAGAAGGTTGGGGGATTGGGGCCAACGTCCTGACTTTC
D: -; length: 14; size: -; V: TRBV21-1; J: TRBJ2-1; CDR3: CASSCGDRANEQFF; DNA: TGTGCCAGCAGCTGTGGGGACAGGGCCAATGAGCAGTTCTTC
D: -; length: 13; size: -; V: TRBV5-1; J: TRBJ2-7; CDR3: CASSLASGWEQYF; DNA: TGCGCCAGCAGCTTGGCGTCGGGTTGGGAGCAGTACTTC
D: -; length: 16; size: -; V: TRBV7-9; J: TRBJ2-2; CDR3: CASSTLGTSSAGELFF; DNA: TGTGCCAGCAGCACACTCGGGACATCTAGCGCCGGGGAGCTGTTTTTT
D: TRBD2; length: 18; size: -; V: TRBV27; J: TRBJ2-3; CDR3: CASSSGLAGFNRVDTQYF; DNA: TGTGCCAGCAGTTCCGGACTAGCGGGGTTTAACAGGGTAGATACGCAGTATTTT
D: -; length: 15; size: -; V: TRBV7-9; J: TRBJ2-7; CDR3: CASSLGPKSSYEQYF; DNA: TGTGCCAGCAGCTTAGGACCAAAAAGCTCCTACGAGCAGTACTTC
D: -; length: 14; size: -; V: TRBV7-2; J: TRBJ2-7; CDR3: CASSFAQGAYEQYF; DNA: TGTGCCAGCAGCTTTGCGCAGGGAGCCTACGAGCAGTACTTC
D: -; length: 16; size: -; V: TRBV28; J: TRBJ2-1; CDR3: CASKMGAGESYNEQFF; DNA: TGTGCCAGCAAGATGGGGGCGGGAGAGTCCTACAATGAGCAGTTCTTC
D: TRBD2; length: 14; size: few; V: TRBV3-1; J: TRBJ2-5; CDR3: CASSQGPGGETQYF; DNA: TGTGCCAGCAGCCAAGGCCCGGGGGGAGAGACCCAGTACTTC
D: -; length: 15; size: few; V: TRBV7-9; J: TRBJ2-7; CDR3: CASSLAPDRSYEQYF; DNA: TGTGCCAGCAGCTTAGCGCCGGACAGATCCTACGAGCAGTACTTC
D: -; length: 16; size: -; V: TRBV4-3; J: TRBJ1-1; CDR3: CASTPSGGLQNTEAFF; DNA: TGCGCCAGCACCCCTTCGGGGGGCCTCCAAAACACTGAAGCTTTCTTT
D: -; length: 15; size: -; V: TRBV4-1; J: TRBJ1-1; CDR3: CASSQDRGRGTEAFF; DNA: TGCGCCAGCAGCCAAGATCGGGGCAGGGGCACTGAAGCTTTCTTT
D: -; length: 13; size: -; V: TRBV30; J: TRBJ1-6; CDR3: CAWSVMGNSPLHF; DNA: TGTGCCTGGAGTGTAATGGGAAATTCACCCCTCCACTTT
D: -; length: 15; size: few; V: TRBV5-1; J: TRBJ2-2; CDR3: CASSFFPGNTGELFF; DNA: TGCGCCAGCAGCTTCTTCCCGGGGAACACCGGGGAGCTGTTTTTT